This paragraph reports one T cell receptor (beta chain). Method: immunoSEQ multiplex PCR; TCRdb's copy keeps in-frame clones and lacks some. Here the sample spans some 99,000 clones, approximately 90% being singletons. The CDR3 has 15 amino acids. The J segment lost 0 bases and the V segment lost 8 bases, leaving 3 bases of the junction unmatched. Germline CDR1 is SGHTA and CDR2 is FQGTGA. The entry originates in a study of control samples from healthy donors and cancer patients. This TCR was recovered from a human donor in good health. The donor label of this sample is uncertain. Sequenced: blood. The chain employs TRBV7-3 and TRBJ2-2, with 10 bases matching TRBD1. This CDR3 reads CASSDRGANTGELFF. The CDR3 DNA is TGTGCCAGCTCGGACAGGGGGGCGAACACCGGGGAGCTGTTTTTT.